These T cell receptor beta chains were read from a single sample in a study of blood T cell repertoires in COVID-19. Using immunoSEQ multiplex PCR, the repertoire was profiled, and TCRdb retains in-frame clones only, with some absent. The sample has 120,000 to 150,000 clones, approximately 80% seen once. Sequencing used peripheral blood. Every receptor here comes from a woman aged 45-59 years with acute or convalescent COVID-19. Both conserved end residues are part of each CDR3. D genes are given only for firm matches. Only some rows state a clone size, as once, few, many or a class for expanded clones.

d_call j_call cdr3_length v_call clone_size cdr3_nt cdr3_aa
- TRBJ2-3 14 TRBV5-6 - TGTGCCAGCAGATTCGGGGGAGGCACAGATACGCAGTATTTT CASRFGGGTDTQYF
TRBD1 TRBJ1-1 17 TRBV2 - TGTGCCAGCAGTGAAAGCGCGGGACAGCTCATGAACACTGAAGCTTTCTTT CASSESAGQLMNTEAFF
- TRBJ1-5 17 TRBV2 - TGTGCCAGCAGTGAAGGATCGGTAGTCTATAGCAATCAGCCCCAGCATTTT CASSEGSVVYSNQPQHF
TRBD1 TRBJ1-1 15 TRBV18 - TGTGCCAGCTCCCGACAGGGGGCTAGGGACACTGAAGCTTTCTTT CASSRQGARDTEAFF
- TRBJ2-5 14 TRBV9 - TGCGCCAGCCGCGTTGGGGGGGGGCTAGAGACCCAGTACTTC CASRVGGGLETQYF
TRBD1 TRBJ2-3 17 TRBV4-2 - TGTGCCAGCAGCCAAGATTTACGGACAGGGTCCCCAGATACGCAGTATTTT CASSQDLRTGSPDTQYF
- TRBJ1-2 12 TRBV12-3/TRBV12-4 - TGTGCCAGCAGTCGACAGGAGTATGGCTACACCTTC CASSRQEYGYTF
TRBD1 TRBJ1-2 15 TRBV3-1/TRBV3-2 - TGTGCCAGCAGCCAAACGGACAGGCCTTACTATGGCTACACCTTC CASSQTDRPYYGYTF
- TRBJ1-2 15 TRBV7-3 few TGTGCCAGCAGCTTAGGGGCAGGGGAGAACTATGGCTACACCTTC CASSLGAGENYGYTF
TRBD1 TRBJ2-7 15 TRBV4-1 - TGCGCCAGCAGCCAAGGCGAACAGGGGGTCTACGAGCAGTACTTC CASSQGEQGVYEQYF
- TRBJ1-1 14 TRBV27 few TGTGCCAGCAGTTCCTCATCAGGGAACACTGAAGCTTTCTTT CASSSSSGNTEAFF
TRBD1 TRBJ2-3 14 TRBV27 - TGTGCCAGCTCTAGACAGGGGGCCGCAGATACGCAGTATTTT CASSRQGAADTQYF
TRBD1 TRBJ1-2 15 TRBV5-6 - TGTGCCAGCAGCTTACTTGACAGGGGGAGGTATGGCTACACCTTC CASSLLDRGRYGYTF
TRBD1 TRBJ2-5 17 TRBV5-1 - TGCGCCAGCAGCTTAAACGGCCCGGGACAGGTACAAGAGACCCAGTACTTC CASSLNGPGQVQETQYF
TRBD2 TRBJ2-1 12 TRBV6-2/TRBV6-3 few TGTGCCAGCAGTCAACTAGCGGGGGAGCAGTTCTTC CASSQLAGEQFF
- TRBJ1-3 13 TRBV5-1 - TGCGCCAGCAGCCCACAGACTGGAAACACCATATATTTT CASSPQTGNTIYF
TRBD1 TRBJ1-4 14 TRBV2 - TGTGCCAGCAGCCCCGGGACAGTTGATGAAAAACTGTTTTTT CASSPGTVDEKLFF
TRBD1 TRBJ1-5 15 TRBV29-1 - TGCAGCGCCATGACAGGGCTTAGCGGCAATCAGCCCCAGCATTTT CSAMTGLSGNQPQHF
- TRBJ2-1 16 TRBV14 few TGTGCCAGCAGCCAAGATTTGGGAGTAACCTACAATGAGCAGTTCTTC CASSQDLGVTYNEQFF
TRBD2 TRBJ2-5 18 TRBV4-1 - TGCGCCAGCAGCCAAGATGGTAGCGGGGGGGCCACACGAAAGACCCAGTACTTC CASSQDGSGGATRKTQYF
TRBD1 TRBJ1-1 14 TRBV3-1/TRBV3-2 once TGTGCCAGCAGCCATCGACAGGGGATGACTGAAGCTTTCTTT CASSHRQGMTEAFF
- TRBJ2-7 14 TRBV10-3 - TGTGCCATCAGTGAGTCAGGGAGTTACTACGAGCAGTACTTC CAISESGSYYEQYF
TRBD2 TRBJ2-2 15 TRBV19 - TGTGCCAGTAGTATCGCGGGGGGGACTGCCGGGGAGCTGTTTTTT CASSIAGGTAGELFF
- TRBJ2-3 15 TRBV5-1 - TGCGCCAGCAGCTTGGGGCTAGCGAGTCTCGATACGCAGTATTTT CASSLGLASLDTQYF
TRBD1 TRBJ1-3 14 TRBV7-9 - TGTGCCAGCAGCCGACAGGGAGGAGGAAACACCATATATTTT CASSRQGGGNTIYF
TRBD1 TRBJ1-6 15 TRBV7-2 - TGTGCCAGCACGACAGGGAGCTCCTATAATTCACCCCTCCACTTT CASTTGSSYNSPLHF
- TRBJ2-5 15 TRBV5-1 - TGCGCCAGCAGCCCGCACCCAGGGGTGGGTGAGACCCAGTACTTC CASSPHPGVGETQYF
- TRBJ2-2 17 TRBV24-1 - TGTGCCACCAGTGATTTGGATTCGGACACCAACACCGGGGAGCTGTTTTTT CATSDLDSDTNTGELFF
- TRBJ1-1 17 TRBV27 - TGTGCCAGCAGTTTATCTGGACAGTGGAGCATGAACACTGAAGCTTTCTTT CASSLSGQWSMNTEAFF
TRBD1 TRBJ1-2 14 TRBV5-1 once TGCGCCAGCAGCTCGGACAGGGTTCTCTATGGCTACACCTTC CASSSDRVLYGYTF
- TRBJ1-2 14 TRBV6-5 few TGTGCCAGCACCAGATTAGCGGGTCTCGCCGGCTACACCTTC CASTRLAGLAGYTF
TRBD1 TRBJ2-4 15 TRBV7-2 once TGTGCCAGCAGCTTAGCTGGGGACAGCTTGAACATTCAGTACTTC CASSLAGDSLNIQYF
TRBD1 TRBJ1-2 17 TRBV5-4 - TGTGCCAGCAGCTTGGGGACAGGGGCCAGACGTAACTATGGCTACACCTTC CASSLGTGARRNYGYTF
- TRBJ1-4 15 TRBV7-9 - TGTGCCAGCAGCTCCACGACAGTGTTGGCTGAAAAACTGTTTTTT CASSSTTVLAEKLFF
- TRBJ1-2 13 TRBV12-5 - TGTGCTAGTGCTCCAGGACAGAACTATGGCTACACCTTC CASAPGQNYGYTF
TRBD1 TRBJ1-4 15 TRBV11-2 once TGTGCCAGCAGCTTAGGGGACAGGGTGGTAGAAAAACTGTTTTTT CASSLGDRVVEKLFF
- TRBJ1-5 14 TRBV5-6 - TGTGCCAGCAGCGCCGGGTTTCTCAATCAGCCCCAGCATTTT CASSAGFLNQPQHF
- TRBJ2-7 13 TRBV11-2 once TGTGCCAGCAGCGTCGGACAGACCTACGAGCAGTACTTC CASSVGQTYEQYF
- TRBJ2-1 14 TRBV20-1 once TGCAGTGCTAGTGGGGGGGGGCCGAATAATGAGCAGTTCTTC CSASGGGPNNEQFF
TRBD1 TRBJ1-5 15 TRBV27 once TGTGCCAGTCGCGTCGTAGGGACAGGGGATCAGCCCCAGCATTTT CASRVVGTGDQPQHF
- TRBJ1-3 16 TRBV4-3 few TGCGCCAGCAGTCCTTCAGGGCCCGCATCAGGAAACACCATATATTTT CASSPSGPASGNTIYF
TRBD1 TRBJ2-7 16 TRBV28 - TGTGCCAGCAGTTTCCGGTCCGGGACAGGGAACCACGAGCAGTACTTC CASSFRSGTGNHEQYF
TRBD2 TRBJ2-3 16 TRBV4-2 - TGTGCCAGCAGCCAAGCTGGGAGCGGGGGAGCAGATACGCAGTATTTT CASSQAGSGGADTQYF
- TRBJ2-3 14 TRBV5-6 - TGTGCCAGCAGCCCCGGGGGAAACACAGATACGCAGTATTTT CASSPGGNTDTQYF
TRBD1 TRBJ1-4 14 TRBV19 once TGTGCCAGTAGGTCCCCAGGGGGCCGAGAAAAACTGTTTTTT CASRSPGGREKLFF
TRBD2 TRBJ2-1 15 TRBV7-8 - TGTGCCAGCAGCTTAGCTAGCGGGGGGGTCAATGAGCAGTTCTTC CASSLASGGVNEQFF
TRBD2 TRBJ2-1 15 TRBV5-4 few TGTGCCAGCAGACCCACTAGCGGGGGGGCCAATGAGCAGTTCTTC CASRPTSGGANEQFF
- TRBJ1-4 13 TRBV29-1 - TGCAGCGTTGGGGCGGGGGGCGGTGAAAAACTGTTTTTT CSVGAGGGEKLFF
- TRBJ2-3 14 TRBV7-9 - TGTGCCAGCAGCCCATCACCCAGTTCAGATACGCAGTATTTT CASSPSPSSDTQYF
- TRBJ1-2 12 TRBV7-2 - TGTGCCAGCAGCTCGCCAGGGAATGGCTACACCTTC CASSSPGNGYTF
- TRBJ1-2 14 TRBV3-1/TRBV3-2 - TGTGCCAGCAGCCAAACGGTGGGGGCAGATGGCTACACCTTC CASSQTVGADGYTF
- TRBJ1-5 17 TRBV6-2/TRBV6-3 - TGTGCCAGCAGTTATGATCCAGGTTCGGTCAGCAATCAGCCCCAGCATTTT CASSYDPGSVSNQPQHF
TRBD1 TRBJ1-6 15 TRBV11-2 - TGTGCCAGCAGCGGAAGGACAGGGAGGAATTCACCCCTCCACTTT CASSGRTGRNSPLHF
TRBD1 TRBJ1-2 12 TRBV12-3/TRBV12-4 - TGTGCCAGCAGTTTACTGGGACAGGTATGCACCTTC CASSLLGQVCTF
- TRBJ1-6 13 TRBV7-8 - TGTGCCAGCAGCCCCAACGGGGGAGCACCCCTCCACTTT CASSPNGGAPLHF